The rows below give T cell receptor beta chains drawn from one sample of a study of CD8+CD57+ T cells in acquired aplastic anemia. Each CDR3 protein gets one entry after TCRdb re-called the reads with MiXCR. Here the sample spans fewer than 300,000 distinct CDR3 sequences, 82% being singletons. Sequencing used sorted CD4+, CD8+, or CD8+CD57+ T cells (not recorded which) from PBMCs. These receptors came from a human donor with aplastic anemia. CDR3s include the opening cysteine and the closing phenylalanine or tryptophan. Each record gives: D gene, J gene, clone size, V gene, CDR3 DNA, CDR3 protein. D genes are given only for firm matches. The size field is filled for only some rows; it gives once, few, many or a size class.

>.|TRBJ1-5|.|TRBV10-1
TGCGCCAGTAAGGTCAATCAGCCCCAGCATTTT
CASKVNQPQHF
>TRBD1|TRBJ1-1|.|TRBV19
TGTGCCAGTATTGGGGACAGTCAGAACACTGAAGCTTTCTTT
CASIGDSQNTEAFF
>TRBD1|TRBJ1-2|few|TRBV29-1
TGCAGCGTGGATGGACAGGCCACTTATGGCTACGCCTTC
CSVDGQATYGYAF
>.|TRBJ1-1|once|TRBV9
TGTGCCAGCAGCGAAGTCCAGACGCGGAGGAAAGCTGAAGCTTTCTTT
CASSEVQTRRKAEAFF
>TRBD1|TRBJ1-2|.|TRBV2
TGTGCCACCAGTGAGCCCACGGGGACAGGGGGTCATGCTGAGAGGTACACCTTC
CATSEPTGTGGHAERYTF
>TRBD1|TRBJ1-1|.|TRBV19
TGTGCCAGTAGTATAGATCGGGCCCCAGGGGGCAACACTGAAGCTTTCTTT
CASSIDRAPGGNTEAFF
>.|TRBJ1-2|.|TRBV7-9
TGTGCCAGCAGCCTCATAGCGGCACAAGACACTCAGTACACCTTC
CASSLIAAQDTQYTF
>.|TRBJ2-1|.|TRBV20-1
TGCAGTGCTGCGCGGGACAATGAGCAGTTCTTC
CSAARDNEQFF
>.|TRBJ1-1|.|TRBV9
TGTGCCAGCAGCCTAAGGACCCTAGACACCGGGGAGCCTTTCTTT
CASSLRTLDTGEPFF
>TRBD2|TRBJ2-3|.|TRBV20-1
TGCAGTGCTCCAGCGGGGGGTGATACGCAGTATTTT
CSAPAGGDTQYF
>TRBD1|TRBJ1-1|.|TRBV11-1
TGTGCCAGCACCTTACAGGGGGGAAGTACTGAAGCTTTCTTT
CASTLQGGSTEAFF
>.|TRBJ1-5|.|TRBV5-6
TGTGCCAGCAGCCCCGTTGACGGAGGACGTCAGCCCCAGCATTTT
CASSPVDGGRQPQHF
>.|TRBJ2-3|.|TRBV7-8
TGTGCCAGCGGCTTAGGGGGAACAGCTACGCAGCAGTTT
CASGLGGTATQQF
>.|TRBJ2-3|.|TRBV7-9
.
CASSADDTQYFDPF
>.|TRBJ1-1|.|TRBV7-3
TGTGCCAGCAGCTTAGATGTGACTGGGAACAATGTCCCTTTCTTT
CASSLDVTGNNVPFF
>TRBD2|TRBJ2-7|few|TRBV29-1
TGCAGCGTTGCCGGGAGGCTCTCCTACGAGCAGTACTTC
CSVAGRLSYEQYF
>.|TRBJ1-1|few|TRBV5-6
TGTGCCAGCAGCGGGGCTCCCGTCGTCTTGAACACTGAAGCTTTCTTT
CASSGAPVVLNTEAFF
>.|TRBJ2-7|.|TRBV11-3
TGTGCCAGCAGCTTAGATCTGACAGTCGGGTACGAGCAGTACTTC
CASSLDLTVGYEQYF
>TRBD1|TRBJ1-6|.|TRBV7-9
TGTGCCGGACAGGGGGCTAGGGAGACCCAGTACTTCCAGTTT
CAGQGARETQYFQF
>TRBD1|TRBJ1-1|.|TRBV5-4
TGTGCCAGCAGCCCTGGCCAGGGGGCAAAAGAGGAAGCTTTCTTT
CASSPGQGAKEEAFF
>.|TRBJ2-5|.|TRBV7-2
TGTGCCACCAGCAGAGGCAGCGAGCAGGGGTCGGACAGATTC
CATSRGSEQGSDRF
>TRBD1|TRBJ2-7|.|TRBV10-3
TGTGCCATCAGTCAGGGGGCAGGGAACAGTCAGGATGAGCAGTACTTC
CAISQGAGNSQDEQYF
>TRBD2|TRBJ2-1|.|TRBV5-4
TGTGCCAGCAGCTTAGATATCGGGGGGGCAAGAAACAATGAGCAGTTCTTC
CASSLDIGGARNNEQFF
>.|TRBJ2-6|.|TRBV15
TGTGCCAGCGGCGGCCGGGGCCCAGATTCGCAGTATTACTTC
CASGGRGPDSQYYF
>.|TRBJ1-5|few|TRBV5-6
TGTGCCAGCAGCTTGGGGGAGGGCGGGCAGCCCCAGCATTTT
CASSLGEGGQPQHF
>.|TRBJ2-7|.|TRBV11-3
TGTGCCAGCAGCTTCGATCTGACAGCGTCCTACGAGCAGTACTTC
CASSFDLTASYEQYF
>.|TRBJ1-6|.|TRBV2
TGTGCCAGCAGTCCGGGCTTGGGAAATTCACCCCTCCACTTT
CASSPGLGNSPLHF
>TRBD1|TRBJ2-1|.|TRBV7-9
TGTGCCAGCAGCTTTCCAGGGGGCGCGGGGAGCGACGACCAGTTCTTC
CASSFPGGAGSDDQFF
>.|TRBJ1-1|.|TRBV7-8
TGTGCCAGCAGCTTAGCGGGGGCTGGGACCCAGTACGTCTTCTTT
CASSLAGAGTQYVFF
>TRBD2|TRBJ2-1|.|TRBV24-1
TGTGCCACCAGTATGACTAGCGGGAGCAACAATGAGCAGTTCTTC
CATSMTSGSNNEQFF
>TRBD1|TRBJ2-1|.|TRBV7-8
TGTGCCAGCAGCTTTCACACAGACGGGACAGCCCTTTCCCAGTTCTTC
CASSFHTDGTALSQFF
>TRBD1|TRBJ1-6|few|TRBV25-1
TGTGCCAGCAGTGAAACGGGACAGGGAGGGAATTCACCCCTCCACTTT
CASSETGQGGNSPLHF
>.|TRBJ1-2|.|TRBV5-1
TGCGCCAGCAGCTTGGCCGGCAGGGACACCTATGGCTACACCTTC
CASSLAGRDTYGYTF
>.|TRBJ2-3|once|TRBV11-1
TGTGCCAGCGGGTACGAGGTCACAGATACGCAGTATTTT
CASGYEVTDTQYF
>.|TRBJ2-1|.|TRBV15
TGTGCCACCAGCAGGGGCTCCAGTCAAGATACGCAGTTCTTC
CATSRGSSQDTQFF
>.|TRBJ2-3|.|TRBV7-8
TGTGCCAGCAGCTCCCCCCAGCGTGAAGAATACGATGATTTT
CASSSPQREEYDDF
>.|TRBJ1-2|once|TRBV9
TGTGCCAGCAGCTTGGCGTCAGGCACGGAGTATGGCTACACCTTC
CASSLASGTEYGYTF
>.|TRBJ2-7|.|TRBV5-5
TGTGCCTGCAGCGTAGATCGCCAGGGGTACTACGAGCAGTACTTC
CACSVDRQGYYEQYF
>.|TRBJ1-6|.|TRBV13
TGTGCCAGCAGCCATGGGGAGGGCGGCTATAATTCACCCCTCCACTTT
CASSHGEGGYNSPLHF
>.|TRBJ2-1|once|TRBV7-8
TGTGCCAGCAGTGATGCGGGGAGCCATGAGAAGTTCTTC
CASSDAGSHEKFF
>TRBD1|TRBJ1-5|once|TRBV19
TGTGCCAGTAGTCCCCGACAGGGGAGCGGCAATCAGCCCCAGCATTTT
CASSPRQGSGNQPQHF
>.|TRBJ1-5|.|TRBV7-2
TGTGCCAGCAGCTTAGGGAGCACCGGGGATAGGCATGAGCATTTT
CASSLGSTGDRHEHF
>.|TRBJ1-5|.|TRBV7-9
TGTGCCAGCAGTGATCAGCGAGGACATTACAATCATGAGCAGCATTTT
CASSDQRGHYNHEQHF
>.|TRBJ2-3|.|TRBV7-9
TGTGCCAGCAGCGGGCAGGGCAAAGTTGGTTCGGCCAAACAGTATTTT
CASSGQGKVGSAKQYF
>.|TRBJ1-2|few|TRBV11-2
TGTGCCAGCAATCAGGGGCCGGGAGGCTACACCTTC
CASNQGPGGYTF
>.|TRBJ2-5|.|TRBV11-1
TGCGCCAGCAGCCAAGGACTAACTTGGGGAGAGACCCAGTACTTC
CASSQGLTWGETQYF